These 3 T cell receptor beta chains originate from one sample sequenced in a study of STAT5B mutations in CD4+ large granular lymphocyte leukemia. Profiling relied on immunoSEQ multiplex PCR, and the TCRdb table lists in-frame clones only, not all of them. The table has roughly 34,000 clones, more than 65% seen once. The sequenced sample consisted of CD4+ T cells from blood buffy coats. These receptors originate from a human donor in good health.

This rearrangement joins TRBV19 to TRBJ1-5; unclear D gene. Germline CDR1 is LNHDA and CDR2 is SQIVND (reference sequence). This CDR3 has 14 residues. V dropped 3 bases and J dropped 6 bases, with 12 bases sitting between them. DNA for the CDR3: TGTGCCAGTAGTATCGCGGGCCCACGTCAGCCCCAGCATTTT. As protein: CASSIAGPRQPQHF.

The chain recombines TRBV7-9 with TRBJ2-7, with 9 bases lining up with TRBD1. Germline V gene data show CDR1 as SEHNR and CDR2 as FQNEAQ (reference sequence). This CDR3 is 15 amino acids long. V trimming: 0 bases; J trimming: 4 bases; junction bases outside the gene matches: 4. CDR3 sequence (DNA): TGTGCCAGCAGCTTAGCGACAGGGGGGCATTACGAGCAGTACTTC. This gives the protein CASSLATGGHYEQYF.

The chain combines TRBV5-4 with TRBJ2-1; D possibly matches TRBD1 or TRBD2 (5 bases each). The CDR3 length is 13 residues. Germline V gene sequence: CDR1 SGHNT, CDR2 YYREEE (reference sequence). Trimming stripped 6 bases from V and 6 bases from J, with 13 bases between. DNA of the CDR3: TGTGCCAGCACTCGGGGACGAGTCAATGAGCAGTTCTTC. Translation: CASTRGRVNEQFF.